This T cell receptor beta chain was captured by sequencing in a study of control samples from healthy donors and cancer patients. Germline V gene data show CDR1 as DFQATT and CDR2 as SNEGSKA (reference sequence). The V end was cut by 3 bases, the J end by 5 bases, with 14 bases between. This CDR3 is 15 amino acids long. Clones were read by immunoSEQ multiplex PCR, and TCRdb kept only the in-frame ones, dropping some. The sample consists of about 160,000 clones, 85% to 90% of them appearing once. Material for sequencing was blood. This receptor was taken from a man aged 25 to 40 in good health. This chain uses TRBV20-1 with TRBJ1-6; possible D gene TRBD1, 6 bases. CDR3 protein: CSASPWGGDNSPLHF. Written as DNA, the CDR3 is TGCAGTGCTAGTCCCTGGGGGGGCGATAATTCACCCCTCCACTTT.